This T cell receptor (beta chain) was observed in a study of T cells in Graves' hyperthyroidism and ophthalmopathy. TCR beta CDR3 regions were amplified from RNA transcripts. Researchers ran a first-round RT-PCR on the TCR CDR3 using the HTBI primer set. MiXCR, run by TCRdb on the multiplex PCR reads, gives a single entry per CDR3 protein. Among hundreds of thousands of distinct CDR3 sequences, roughly 14% were seen once, and the ten largest hold roughly an eighth. This CDR3 is 14 amino acids long. The V and J ends lost 6 bases and 0 bases respectively, with 9 bases between them. In germline, CDR1 is MNHNS, CDR2 SASEGT. The source of the PBMCs was 10 ml of fresh peripheral blood.

The sequence was obtained from a man younger than 35 with Graves' ophthalmopathy. Sequenced: blood. The rearrangement joins TRBV6-1 to TRBJ1-5, with a weak D call TRBD1 (5 bases). Written as DNA, the CDR3 is TGTGCCAGCAGAGCAGGGTATAGCAATCAGCCCCAGCATTTT. This translates into CASRAGYSNQPQHF.